Listed here are 31 T cell receptor beta chains from one sample, sequenced in a study of glioma-infiltrating T cells after dendritic cell vaccination. Regarding time point: after dendritic cell vaccination, including at tumor progression/relapse. Here immunoSEQ multiplex PCR was the method, and the copy in TCRdb shows in-frame clones only, minus some. The data show 70,000 to 90,000 clones, 75% to 90% seen once. The material was blood, obtained after dendritic cell vaccination. The receptor set was obtained from a human donor with glioblastoma.

This rearrangement joins TRBV6-6 to TRBJ1-3, with TRBD1 identical over 7 bases. Losses at the gene ends were 4 bases for V and 8 bases for J; bases not matched to a gene: 11. Germline-derived CDR1 and CDR2 are MNHNY and SVGAGI (reference sequence). The CDR3 is 15 residues long. The CDR3 protein is CASSSGTAGFHTIYF. CDR3 nucleotides: TGTGCCAGCAGTTCCGGGACAGCGGGTTTCCACACCATATATTTT.

V usage is TRBV6-5 and J usage is TRBJ2-2, with D maybe TRBD1 (6 bases). Trimming left V 6 bases short and J 3 bases short, with 11 bases between. The CDR3 consists of 14 residues. Looked up from germline, CDR1 is MNHEY and CDR2 is SVGAGI. In DNA, the CDR3 is TGTGCCAGCAGCGGGACATTAGACACCGGGGAGCTGTTTTTT. It codes for CASSGTLDTGELFF.

This chain uses TRBV7-2 with TRBJ1-2; 7 bases match TRBD1. The CDR3 consists of 16 residues. Trimming removed 5 bases from V and 4 bases from J; junction bases left unmatched: 13. From germline, CDR1 is SGHTA and CDR2 FQGNSA. CDR3 coding DNA: TGTGCCAGCAGCCTATTTGGGGACAGCGTTGGCTATGGCTACACCTTC. Translated, it gives CASSLFGDSVGYGYTF.

The V and J genes are TRBV5-6 and TRBJ2-7; 10 nucleotides agree with TRBD1. Germline loops: CDR1 SGHDT, CDR2 YYEEEE. The CDR3 is 15 residues long. V was clipped by 3 bases and J by 3 bases; unmatched bases: 6. Written as DNA, the CDR3 is TGTGCCAGCAGCTCCGTCCGGGACAGGGGCTACGAGCAGTACTTC. Amino acids: CASSSVRDRGYEQYF.

The chain uses TRBV6-5 and TRBJ2-2; 9 bases line up with TRBD1. Per germline, CDR1 MNHEY and CDR2 SVGAGI. With 5 bases clipped from V and 5 bases from J, the junction kept 3 bases outside the gene matches. The CDR3 has 14 residues. CDR3 nucleotides: TGTGCCAGCAGTAGACAGGGGGGAACCGGGGAGCTGTTTTTT. The encoded protein is CASSRQGGTGELFF.

As DNA, the CDR3 is TGTGCCAGCAGTGTCTTACAGGTGGGGAATGAAAAACTGTTTTTT. This sequence encodes CASSVLQVGNEKLFF. The J gene is TRBJ1-4, the V gene TRBV2; tentative D call: TRBD1 (5 bases). Germline V gene lookup returns CDR1 SNHLY and CDR2 FYNNEI. V was trimmed by 4 bases and J by 5 bases, leaving 14 bases between them. The CDR3 contains 15 residues.

The CDR3 protein is CASSSWTDQVSRGQYF. The DNA for the CDR3 is TGTGCCAGCTCATCATGGACAGACCAAGTATCTAGGGGCCAGTACTTC. The chain has TRBV18 and TRBJ2-5; D may be TRBD1 (6 bases). CDR3 length: 16 amino acids. V was cut by 5 bases and J by 10 bases, with 26 bases left in between. Germline CDR1 reads KGHSH; CDR2 reads LQKENI.

A single count supports this clone. The CDR3 DNA reads as TGTGCCAGCAGCGAGGGGTGGACAGCGACCTCTGGGGCCAACGTCCTGACTTTC. This sequence encodes CASSEGWTATSGANVLTF. V gene TRBV9 combines with J gene TRBJ2-6; possibly TRBD1 for D (6 bases). CDR1 and CDR2 (germline): SGDLS, YYNGEE. The CDR3 sequence is 18 residues long. V shed 3 bases and J shed 0 bases, with 16 bases lying between them.

This clone was picked up one time. V usage is TRBV15 and J usage is TRBJ2-7, with TRBD2 matching 11 bases. Germline trimming cut 3 bases from V and 9 bases from J; bases unmatched to any gene: 13. The CDR3 consists of 16 residues. Germline V CDR1 and CDR2: LNHNV, YYDKDF (reference sequence). CDR3 region: CATSRERLAGTSGQYF. DNA of the CDR3: TGTGCCACCAGCAGGGAACGACTAGCGGGGACCTCAGGGCAGTACTTC.

J is TRBJ2-2 and V is TRBV4-3, with a weak D call TRBD2 (7 bases). CDR3 length equals 16 residues. V lost 1 base and J lost 1, with 10 bases in between. Germline CDR1 is LGHNA and CDR2 is YSLEER. CDR3 in DNA: TGCGCCAGCAGCCAAGCGGGGGGCCGGAACACCGGGGAGCTGTTTTTT. This gives the protein CASSQAGGRNTGELFF.

The table lists this clone with a count of one. This chain uses TRBV10-3 with TRBJ2-2; 7 positions match TRBD2. Germline V gene sequence: CDR1 ENHRY, CDR2 SYGVKD. The trim removed 4 bases at V and 1 base at J, leaving 12 bases unmatched. The CDR3 has 18 amino acids. CDR3 sequence (DNA): TGTGCCATCAGTGGCACTAAATTGGGGGAGGGGAACACCGGGGAGCTGTTTTTT. Its translation is CAISGTKLGEGNTGELFF.

This chain joins TRBV29-1 and TRBJ1-1; TRBD1 matches 7 bases. Germline values: CDR1 SQVTM, CDR2 ANQGSEA. J was trimmed by 2 bases and V by 6 bases; bases with no gene match: 9. The CDR3 length is 14 residues. The CDR3 sequence: CSVHRDSPNTEAFF. CDR3 coding DNA: TGCAGCGTGCACCGGGACAGCCCCAACACTGAAGCTTTCTTT.

V gene TRBV2 combines with J gene TRBJ1-3; D gene uncertain. This CDR3 has 14 residues. Germline CDR1 reads SNHLY; CDR2 reads FYNNEI. Trimming cost V 6 bases and J 5 bases, with 14 bases left between them. CDR3 region: CASSLNAIRNTIYF. In DNA form, the CDR3 reads TGTGCCAGCAGCCTCAATGCGATCAGAAACACCATATATTTT. Based on the CDR3 plus reference TRBV2 and TRBJ1-3, the full variable domain is EPEVTQTPSHQVTQMGQEVILRCVPISNHLYFYWYRQILGQKVEFLVSFYNNEISEKSEIFDDQFSVERPDGSNFTLKIRSTKLEDSAMYFCASSLNAIRNTIYFGEGSWLTVV.

V usage is TRBV7-9 and J usage is TRBJ1-6; maybe TRBD1 (6 bases). CDR1 is SEHNR, CDR2 FQNEAQ, per germline (reference sequence). This CDR3 spans 15 amino acids. V was pared by 2 bases and J by 9 bases, with 14 bases between. CDR3: CASSLSRQGSSPLHF. The CDR3 DNA is TGTGCCAGCAGCTTATCCAGGCAGGGGAGTTCACCCCTCCACTTT.

This sequence joins TRBV2 and TRBJ1-3, with a weak D call TRBD1 (6 bases). V lost 5 bases, J lost 5 bases, and 13 bases lay in between. The length of the CDR3 is 14 residues. Per the germline V gene, CDR1 is SNHLY and CDR2 is FYNNEI. The CDR3: CASSSTGSRNTIYF. DNA of the CDR3: TGTGCCAGCAGTTCCACAGGGTCGCGAAACACCATATATTTT.

The V call is TRBV7-9, the J call TRBJ1-1; 9 bases line up with TRBD1. From germline, CDR1 is SEHNR and CDR2 FQNEAQ (reference sequence). This CDR3 region has 15 residues. J lost 1 base, V lost 5 bases, and 5 bases had no gene match. The CDR3 DNA reads as TGTGCCAGCAGCCTGGGGACAGGGAGGAACACTGAAGCTTTCTTT. It is translated as CASSLGTGRNTEAFF.

The gene calls are TRBV10-1 and TRBJ2-1, with 8 positions matching TRBD2. The J segment lost 4 bases and the V segment lost 0 bases, leaving 2 bases of the junction unmatched. The CDR3 is made up of 15 amino acids. The V gene's germline CDR1 is WNHNN and CDR2 SYGVQD (reference sequence). CDR3 DNA: TGCGCCAGCAGTGAGTCCCAGCGGGGGTACAATGAGCAGTTCTTC. Protein: CASSESQRGYNEQFF.

This chain uses TRBV5-4 with TRBJ2-3; 9 nucleotides line up with TRBD1. CDR3 length: 15 residues. Germline assignment: CDR1 SGHNT and CDR2 YYREEE (reference sequence). V was pared by 3 bases and J by 7 bases, with 9 bases of the junction left unmatched. The chain's CDR3 is CASSSPGTGMNTQYF. CDR3 in DNA: TGTGCCAGCAGCTCGCCCGGGACAGGGATGAATACGCAGTATTTT.

The V call is TRBV29-1, the J call TRBJ1-5, with D uncertain. Germline lookup yields CDR1 SQVTM and CDR2 ANQGSEA. Trimming took 4 bases from V and 9 from J, leaving 16 bases between them. The CDR3 is 13 amino acids. This CDR3 reads CSVGASLSGPQHF. DNA of the CDR3: TGCAGCGTTGGGGCCAGCCTTTCTGGGCCCCAGCATTTT.

The chain is built from TRBV6-1 and TRBJ1-3; D is perhaps TRBD1 (6 bases). This CDR3 region has 13 residues. Germline CDR1 reads MNHNS; CDR2 reads SASEGT. V was clipped by 6 bases and J by 4 bases, with 10 bases between them. CDR3 in amino acids: CASRTGPGNTIYF. Here the CDR3 DNA reads TGTGCCAGCAGGACAGGTCCAGGAAACACCATATATTTT.

This clone was found once. The V call is TRBV21-1, the J call TRBJ2-7; the D call of TRBD1 is as the table states it, not checked on the DNA. TRBV21-1 is a pseudogene locus. The CDR3 runs 13 residues. The CDR3 loop reads CASISTGTDEQYF. DNA for the CDR3: TGTGCCAGCATTTCTACAGGGACCGACGAGCAGTACTTC.

This rearrangement joins TRBV4-2 to TRBJ2-1; 8 bases are shared with TRBD2. The CDR3 covers 16 residues. Germline CDR1 is LGHNA and CDR2 is YNFKEQ. V shed 0 bases and J 9 bases; nucleotides not matched to a gene: 10. CDR3 in DNA: TGTGCCAGCAGCCAAGATGAGGCGGGGGGATTGAGTGAGCAGTTCTTC. This codes for CASSQDEAGGLSEQFF.

This chain connects TRBV19 to TRBJ2-5; TRBD2 aligns across 9 bases. CDR1 and CDR2 (germline): LNHDA, SQIVND (reference sequence). V lost 7 bases to trimming and J lost 3 bases; unmatched junction nucleotides: 9. The CDR3 loop spans 15 amino acids. As DNA, the CDR3 is TGTGCCAGTAAACCGGCTAGCGGGGATAAAGAGACCCAGTACTTC. Translating gives CASKPASGDKETQYF.

The chain has TRBV6-1 and TRBJ1-2; D is possibly TRBD1 (5 bases). Deletions cut 1 base from V and 2 bases from J, with 8 bases between. The CDR3 is 14 amino acids. Germline V gene sequence: CDR1 MNHNS, CDR2 SASEGT. DNA for the CDR3: TGTGCCAGCAGTGAAGGGGGCGCCAACTATGGCTACACCTTC. Translating it yields CASSEGGANYGYTF.

The J gene is TRBJ1-5, the V gene TRBV5-4; the D is unclear. V shed 0 bases and J shed 5 bases, with 9 bases lying between them. The CDR3 contains 14 residues. The V gene's germline CDR1 is SGHNT and CDR2 YYREEE (reference sequence). The CDR3 DNA sequence: TGTGCCAGCAGCTTGGCCCCGGGAGATCAGCCCCAGCATTTT. Amino acids: CASSLAPGDQPQHF.

Note on this clone: The sample contains more than one DNA sequence encoding this CDR3. The chain has TRBV9 and TRBJ2-7; 7 bases agree with TRBD1. This CDR3 is built from 14 residues. Losses at the gene ends were 0 bases for V and 4 bases for J; bases not matched to a gene: 4. The V gene's germline CDR1 is SGDLS and CDR2 YYNGEE. CDR3 region: CASSVGGGTYEQYF. For the CDR3, the DNA is TGTGCCAGCAGCGTAGGAGGGGGCACGTACGAGCAGTACTTC.

This chain uses TRBV4-3 with TRBJ2-5; D is possibly TRBD2 (5 bases). The J call is in doubt because the DNA end fits TRBJ2-7 better. The CDR3 length is 15 residues. Germline V gene lookup returns CDR1 LGHNA and CDR2 YSLEER. Here the CDR3 reads CASSQGNSGSYEQYF. CDR3 nucleotide sequence: TGCGCCAGCAGCCAGGGGAACAGCGGCTCCTACGAGCAGTACTTC.

The chain couples TRBV23-1 to TRBJ1-6; no clear D gene. TRBV23-1 is reported as an ORF; its role is uncertain. V was clipped by 7 bases and J by 7 bases, with 17 bases between them. CDR3 length: 15 amino acids. CDR3: CASILPASGNSPLHF. CDR3 in DNA: TGCGCCAGCATCCTCCCAGCGAGTGGGAATTCACCCCTCCACTTT.

The rearrangement uses TRBV6-1 and TRBJ2-2, with TRBD2 as a possible D gene (7 bases). This CDR3 has 15 residues. Looked up from germline, CDR1 is MNHNS and CDR2 is SASEGT. V was shortened by 5 bases and J by 4 bases, with 14 bases between the two germline ends. CDR3: CASSKGGGFTGELFF. CDR3 coding DNA: TGTGCCAGCAGTAAGGGGGGGGGATTCACCGGGGAGCTGTTTTTT.

CDR3 nucleotides: TGTGCCAGCAGCTTAGAGGGTCGGCGGGGGGGCAGGGAGACCCAGTACTTC. Its protein product is CASSLEGRRGGRETQYF. The chain is built from TRBV7-2 and TRBJ2-5, with 9 bases matching TRBD2. Germline assignment: CDR1 SGHTA and CDR2 FQGNSA. J lost 5 bases, V lost 1 base, and 11 bases had no gene match. This CDR3 is built from 17 residues.

This chain joins TRBV6-5 and TRBJ2-7; 9 positions agree with TRBD1. From germline, CDR1 is MNHEY and CDR2 SVGAGI. V lost 6 bases to trimming and J lost 4 bases; unmatched junction nucleotides: 4. This CDR3 has 13 residues. Here the CDR3 reads CASRGTGRYEQYF. As DNA, the CDR3 is TGTGCCAGCAGGGGGACAGGGAGGTACGAGCAGTACTTC.